These 15 T cell receptor beta chains came from one sample sequenced in a study of T cells in Graves' hyperthyroidism and ophthalmopathy. Amplification of TCR beta CDR3 regions was performed using RNA transcripts as template. TCR CDR3 regions were first amplified by RT-PCR with HTBI primers. TCRdb analysed the multiplex PCR reads with MiXCR anew, one entry per CDR3 protein. The data hold around 600,000 distinct CDR3 sequences, with 15% to 17% observed a single time. Sequenced material: blood. The receptors were sampled from a young woman with Graves' hyperthyroidism.

Many counts were recorded for this clonotype. This chain connects TRBV14 to TRBJ2-2, with a tentative D call TRBD1 (6 bases). CDR1 and CDR2 from the germline V gene are SGHDN and FVKESK. CDR3 length equals 15 residues. V dropped 5 bases and J dropped 0 bases, with 10 bases sitting between them. The DNA for the CDR3 is TGTGCCAGCAGCTCAGGGGCAGCGAACACCGGGGAGCTGTTTTTT. Its translation is CASSSGAANTGELFF.

This sequence joins TRBV10-3 and TRBJ1-3; no definite D call. Germline assignment: CDR1 ENHRY and CDR2 SYGVKD. This CDR3 spans 15 amino acids. V lost 2 bases and J lost 0, with 8 bases in between. CDR3 coding DNA: TGTGCCATCAGTGAGCCCCGTCCCTCTGGAAACACCATATATTTT. It translates to CAISEPRPSGNTIYF.

This clonotype was seen ten or more times. V and J are TRBV15 and TRBJ2-1; 9 positions agree with TRBD2. The CDR3 has 15 residues. The trim removed 0 bases at V and 6 bases at J, leaving 3 bases unmatched. The germline V gene has CDR1 LNHNV and CDR2 YYDKDF (reference sequence). Written as DNA, the CDR3 is TGTGCCACCAGCAGAGAAGCGGGAGGTCTCAATGAGCAGTTCTTC. This sequence encodes CATSREAGGLNEQFF. Drawing the rest from reference TRBV15 and TRBJ2-1, the complete variable domain is DAMVIQNPRYQVTQFGKPVTLSCSQTLNHNVMYWYQQKSSQAPKLLFHYYDKDFNNEADTPDNFQSRRPNTSFCFLDIRSPGLGDTAMYLCATSREAGGLNEQFFGPGTRLTVL.

This clonotype has more than one count but fewer than ten. The V and J genes are TRBV7-9 and TRBJ2-1; D is possibly TRBD1 or TRBD2 (5 bases each). V lost 4 bases, J lost 7 bases, and 17 bases lay in between. Germline V gives CDR1 SEHNR, CDR2 FQNEAQ (reference sequence). CDR3 length: 15 residues. The CDR3 is CASSSTAPGSNEQFF. In DNA form, the CDR3 reads TGTGCCAGCAGCTCGACCGCGCCAGGGAGTAATGAGCAGTTCTTC. The variable domain in full, completed from reference TRBV7-9 and TRBJ2-1, reads DTGVSQNPRHKITKRGQNVTFRCDPISEHNRLYWYRQTLGQGPEFLTYFQNEAQLEKSRLLSDRFSAERPKGSFSTLEIQRTEQGDSAMYLCASSSTAPGSNEQFFGPGTRLTVL.

This clonotype has ten or more counts. V and J are TRBV7-2 and TRBJ2-1; the match to TRBD2 covers 7 bases. The CDR3 length is 16 residues. Germline V CDR1 and CDR2: SGHTA, FQGNSA. Trimming at V came to 3 bases and at J to 0 bases, leaving 5 bases not matched to a gene. The DNA of the CDR3 is TGTGCCAGCAGCTTGCTGCGGGAGTTCTCCTACAATGAGCAGTTCTTC. It codes for CASSLLREFSYNEQFF.

This clonotype was detected ten times or more. J is TRBJ2-3 and V is TRBV4-2, with D hard to call. The CDR3 is 12 amino acids. V was clipped by 0 bases and J by 6 bases, with 4 bases between them. Germline assignment: CDR1 LGHNA and CDR2 YNFKEQ. CDR3 region: CASSQDRDTQYF. The CDR3 coding sequence is TGTGCCAGCAGCCAAGATCGGGATACGCAGTATTTT.

The V call is TRBV25-1, the J call TRBJ1-6, with D uncertain. This CDR3 comprises 15 residues. Germline V gives CDR1 MGHDK, CDR2 SYGVNS. V lost 9 bases, J lost 0 bases, and 12 bases lay in between. CDR3 protein: CASMDLSSYNSPLHF. The CDR3 DNA reads TGTGCCAGTATGGACCTGAGCTCCTATAATTCACCCCTCCACTTT.

This clonotype was counted only a few times. The chain joins TRBV20-1 to TRBJ2-1; 7 nucleotides match TRBD2. CDR1 DFQATT and CDR2 SNEGSKA come from the germline V gene (reference sequence). The J segment lost 0 bases and the V segment lost 0 bases, leaving 11 bases of the junction unmatched. CDR3 length equals 18 residues. The CDR3 loop reads CSARDGGSRPSSYNEQFF. In DNA, the CDR3 is TGCAGTGCTAGAGATGGCGGGAGTCGACCTAGCTCCTACAATGAGCAGTTCTTC.

This clonotype was recorded many times. The chain uses TRBV5-1 and TRBJ2-3; 7 bases match TRBD1. With V trimmed by 5 bases and J by 0 bases, 6 bases remained unmatched. Germline V gene data show CDR1 as SGHRS and CDR2 as YFSETQ. The CDR3 is made up of 15 amino acids. The CDR3 spells CASRPGQSSTDTQYF. The CDR3 DNA is TGCGCCAGCAGACCGGGACAGTCGAGCACAGATACGCAGTATTTT.

This clonotype occurred many times. The V gene is TRBV7-9, the J gene TRBJ2-4; no definite D call. The length of the CDR3 is 17 residues. The germline V gene encodes CDR1 SEHNR and CDR2 FQNEAQ (reference sequence). Trimming cost V 1 base and J 2 bases, with 15 bases left between them. CDR3 coding DNA: TGTGCCAGCAGCTTAGTGGGCCGCTCTGGGACCAAAAACATTCAGTACTTC. Translation gives CASSLVGRSGTKNIQYF.

This clonotype was seen ten or more times. This sequence joins TRBV7-2 and TRBJ2-1; 8 nucleotides line up with TRBD2. The ends lost 5 bases at V and 8 bases at J; junction bases unmatched: 17. The length of the CDR3 is 17 residues. The V gene's germline CDR1 is SGHTA and CDR2 FQGNSA. CDR3 nucleotides: TGTGCCAGCAGCCTCCGCGGCCAGCGGGAGCTTTTGTATGAGCAGTTCTTC. Its protein is CASSLRGQRELLYEQFF.

The chain couples TRBV19 to TRBJ2-3; D may be TRBD1 (6 bases). The germline gives CDR1 LNHDA, CDR2 SQIVND (reference sequence). This CDR3 has 13 amino acids. Trimming pared 6 bases from V and 2 bases from J, leaving 9 bases between. CDR3 in amino acids: CASRQGSTDTQYF. The DNA for the CDR3 is TGTGCCAGTAGACAGGGTTCCACAGATACGCAGTATTTT. Supplemented by reference TRBV19 and TRBJ2-3, the full variable domain reads DGGITQSPKYLFRKEGQNVTLSCEQNLNHDAMYWYRQDPGQGLRLIYYSQIVNDFQKGDIAEGYSVSREKKESFPLTVTSAQKNPTAFYLCASRQGSTDTQYFGPGTRLTVL.

This clonotype was seen repeatedly, ten times or more. The gene calls are TRBV7-6 and TRBJ2-7; 7 nucleotides agree with TRBD1. The CDR3 covers 17 residues. J gave up 2 bases and V 4 bases, and 14 bases lay outside the gene matches. CDR1 is SGHVS and CDR2 is FNYEAQ in the germline V gene. CDR3 sequence (DNA): TGTGCCAGCAGCTCAGGTATACAGGGGACATTGGCCTACGAGCAGTACTTC. Amino acid sequence: CASSSGIQGTLAYEQYF.

This clonotype was found many times. The rearrangement links TRBV28 to TRBJ2-1; D ambiguous. The CDR3 loop spans 16 amino acids. V was pared by 3 bases and J by 7 bases, with 19 bases between. Germline V gene lookup returns CDR1 MDHEN and CDR2 SYDVKM. As DNA, the CDR3 is TGTGCCAGCAGTTTTCGGGCCCAGTCTTACGATAATGAGCAGTTCTTC. Translating gives CASSFRAQSYDNEQFF.

This clonotype was recorded many times. V usage is TRBV7-9 and J usage is TRBJ2-5; D is uncertain. Trimming stripped 3 bases from V and 0 bases from J, with 8 bases between. CDR1 is SEHNR and CDR2 is FQNEAQ in the germline V gene (reference sequence). The CDR3 has 14 amino acids. This chain's CDR3 is CASSLAGYQETQYF. CDR3 nucleotides: TGTGCCAGCAGCTTGGCTGGGTACCAAGAGACCCAGTACTTC.